Reported below is one T cell receptor beta chain. What it binds is unknown. The record originates from a study of cytomegalovirus exposure and HLA in healthy donors. Findings of the study overall: High sensitivity and specificity were reportedly achieved when the classifier diagnosed cytomegalovirus status. Specificity of three CMV-associated chains for CMV antigens was verified in vitro.

The assay was immunoSEQ multiplex PCR, and TCRdb's table has in-frame clones only and misses some. Here the sample spans approximately 160,000 clones, around four fifths being singletons. Trimming at V came to 3 bases and at J to 7 bases, leaving 5 bases not matched to a gene. This CDR3 comprises 14 residues. Germline-derived CDR1 and CDR2 are LNHNV and YYDKDF (reference sequence). The sequenced material came from PBMCs. The chain carries TRBV15 and TRBJ1-5; TRBD1 matches at 8 bases. The sequence was collected from a young man in good health and CMV-seropositive. CDR3 residues: CATSSSGGRQPQHF. CDR3 nucleotides: TGTGCCACCAGCAGTTCAGGGGGCAGGCAGCCCCAGCATTTT.